This TCR beta chain was captured by sequencing in a study of blood T cell repertoires in COVID-19. The overall study: Samples taken during acute and convalescent COVID-19 were collected in the United States, Italy and Spain. PBMCs, B-cell-depleted T cells, or T cells provided the cDNA or gDNA that made up the material.

Germline CDR1 is LGHNT and CDR2 is FRNRAP. The germline V and J ends were trimmed by 2 bases and 9 bases, with 17 bases remaining between them. This CDR3 spans 16 amino acids. Under the authors' procedure: Reference gene primer amplification gave estimated nucleated cell counts. TCRdb keeps only in-frame clones here, not all; method: immunoSEQ multiplex PCR. V, J and clone size derive from that table, while D and trimming were established from the DNA sequence. This sample yields roughly 180,000 clones, of which approximately 85% are seen a single time; approximately 8% belongs to the top ten. The sequencing sample was made of peripheral blood. The clonotype originates from a woman aged 55-70 years with acute or convalescent COVID-19. This chain uses TRBV12-5 with TRBJ1-6; D may be TRBD1 (6 bases). CDR3 bases: TGTGCTAGTGGTTTGTCGCAGGGGTGGCAAATTTCACCCCTCCACTTT. This codes for CASGLSQGWQISPLHF.